This TCR beta chain was identified in a study of brain T cells in children with intractable seizures. A word on this clone: Its antigen is as yet unknown.

The V segment lost 1 base and the J segment 0 bases; nucleotides outside the gene matches: 7. Germline loops: CDR1 MGHRA, CDR2 YSYEKL. This CDR3 has 17 residues. Some clones are missing from TCRdb's copy, which holds only in-frame ones; the method was immunoSEQ multiplex PCR. The sample carries under 150,000 clones, approximately 94% recorded once. Study findings and constraints: Only CDR3 sequence similarity suggested viral specificity, without known HCMV serostatus.

This TCR was sampled from a boy less than two years old with hemimegalencephaly and intractable seizures. The chain carries TRBV4-1 and TRBJ2-3, with 7 bases matching TRBD2. The sequences come from peripheral blood, collected at surgery. This CDR3 reads CASSQVSLAASTDTQYF. CDR3 coding DNA: TGCGCCAGCAGCCAAGTAAGCCTAGCGGCTAGCACAGATACGCAGTATTTT.